This TCR beta chain was documented in a study of cytomegalovirus exposure and HLA in healthy donors. Primers for the PCR totalled 60 Vbeta and 13 Jbeta. The assay was immunoSEQ multiplex PCR, and TCRdb's table has in-frame clones only and misses some. The table lists 120,000 to 150,000 clones, around 73% of them singletons. V shed 5 bases and J 6 bases; nucleotides not matched to a gene: 5. The CDR3 runs 13 residues. Germline assignment: CDR1 SGHNT and CDR2 YENEEA. The sample was PBMCs. The chain couples TRBV11-3 to TRBJ1-1, with 8 bases fitting TRBD1. The receptor was derived from a human donor in good health. The CDR3, as DNA: TGTGCCAGCAGCAACGCAGGGGGCGCTGAAGCTTTCTTT. Translated, it gives CASSNAGGAEAFF. Using reference TRBV11-3 and TRBJ1-1 for the parts outside the CDR3, the full variable domain is EAGVVQSPRYKIIEKKQPVAFWCNPISGHNTLYWYLQNLGQGPELLIRYENEEAVDDSQLPKDRFSAERLKGVDSTLKIQPAELGDSAVYLCASSNAGGAEAFFGQGTRLTVV.